Given below is one T cell receptor (beta chain) in context. The method was immunoSEQ multiplex PCR; TCRdb's version includes in-frame clones alone and lacks a portion of them. This repertoire shows about 200,000 clones, roughly 82% found once; its top ten account for approximately 10%. The data are from a study of blood T cell repertoires in COVID-19. Specimen: PBMCs or T cells enriched from blood (not recorded which). The origin of this receptor is a man aged 35 to 55 who had recovered from COVID-19.

The CDR3 spells CASSFGQGTEAFF. In DNA, the CDR3 is TGTGCCAGTAGTTTTGGACAGGGTACTGAAGCTTTCTTT. This rearrangement joins TRBV19 to TRBJ1-1, with 8 bases aligning to TRBD1. Germline CDR1 reads LNHDA; CDR2 reads SQIVND (reference sequence). The junction had 4 bases not matched to a gene; V was cut back by 5 bases and J by 5 bases. The CDR3 has 13 amino acids.